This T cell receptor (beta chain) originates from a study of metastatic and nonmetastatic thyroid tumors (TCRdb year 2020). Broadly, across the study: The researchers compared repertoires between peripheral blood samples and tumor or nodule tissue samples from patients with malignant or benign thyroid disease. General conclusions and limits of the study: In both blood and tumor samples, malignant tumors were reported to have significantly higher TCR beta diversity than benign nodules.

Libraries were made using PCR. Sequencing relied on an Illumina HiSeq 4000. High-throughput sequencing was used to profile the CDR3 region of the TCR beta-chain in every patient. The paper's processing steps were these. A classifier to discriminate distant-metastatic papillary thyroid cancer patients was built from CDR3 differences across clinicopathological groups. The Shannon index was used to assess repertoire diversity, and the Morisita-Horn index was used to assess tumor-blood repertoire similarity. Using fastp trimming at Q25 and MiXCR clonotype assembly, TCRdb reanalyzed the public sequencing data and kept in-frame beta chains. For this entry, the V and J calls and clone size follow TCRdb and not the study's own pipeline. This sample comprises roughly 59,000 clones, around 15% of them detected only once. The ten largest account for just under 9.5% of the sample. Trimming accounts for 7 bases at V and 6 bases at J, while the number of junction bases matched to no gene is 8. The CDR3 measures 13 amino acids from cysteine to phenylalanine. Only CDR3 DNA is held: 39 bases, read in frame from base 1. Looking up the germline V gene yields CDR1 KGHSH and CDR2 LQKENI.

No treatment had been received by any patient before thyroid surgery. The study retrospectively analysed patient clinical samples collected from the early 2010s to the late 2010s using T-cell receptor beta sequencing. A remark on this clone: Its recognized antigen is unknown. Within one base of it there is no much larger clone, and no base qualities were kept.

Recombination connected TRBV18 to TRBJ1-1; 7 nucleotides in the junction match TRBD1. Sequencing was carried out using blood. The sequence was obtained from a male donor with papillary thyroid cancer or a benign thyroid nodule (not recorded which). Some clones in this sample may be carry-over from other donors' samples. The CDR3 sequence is CASWQGGSAEAFF. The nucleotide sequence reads TGTGCCAGCTGGCAGGGGGGGAGCGCTGAAGCTTTCTTT.